The clone carrying this TCR beta chain was counted a few times. Its antigen remains unidentified. The data originate from a study of regulatory T cells in long-lasting Graves disease. The wider study: To qualify as persistent, Graves' disease required over 5 years of antithyroid drugs with positive TSH receptor antibodies.

Study-level points and caveats: Examination was confined to peripheral blood, excluding thyroid tissue.

Time point in this sample: persistent/refractory GD, antithyroid drugs over 5 years with positive TRAb. After RNA was extracted from PBMCs, the TCR library was made from it. The authors diagnosed Graves' disease using American Thyroid Association guidelines. Germline CDR1 reads LGHDT; CDR2 reads YNNKEL (reference sequence). The CDR3 sequence is 13 residues long. V was trimmed by 4 bases and J by 7 bases, leaving 10 bases between them. With iRepertoire HTBI primers and Arm-PCR of CDR3 regions, TCR beta libraries were built. Each CDR3 protein gets one entry after TCRdb re-called the multiplex PCR reads with MiXCR. The sample includes around 460,000 distinct CDR3 sequences, roughly 23% of them seen just once.

Sequencing was performed on peripheral blood mononuclear cells (PBMCs), taken when the disease was refractory, from a patient treated with antithyroid drugs. This clonotype originated in a female donor with Graves disease. The rearrangement uses TRBV3-1 and TRBJ2-2, with D perhaps TRBD1 (6 bases). In nucleotides, the CDR3 is TGTGCCAGCAGCCGTACAGGGATCGGGGAGCTGTTTTTT. This gives the protein CASSRTGIGELFF. The variable domain in full, with the rest retrieved from reference TRBV3-1 and TRBJ2-2, is DTAVSQTPKYLVTQMGNDKSIKCEQNLGHDTMYWYKQDSKKFLKIMFSYNNKELIINETVPNRFSPKSPDKAHLNLHINSLELGDSAVYFCASSRTGIGELFFGEGSRLTVL.